This T cell receptor (beta chain) was identified in a study of Ad26.COV2.S vaccination and SARS-CoV-2 variants. Study at large: Donor participated within the Ad26.COV2.S arm of the COV1001 trial.

The CDR3 consists of 15 residues. After removal of 2 bases from V and 5 bases from J, the junction contained 6 bases not matched to a gene. Germline CDR1 MGHRA, CDR2 YSYEKL. Treatment indicated: about 20 received Ad26.COV2.S at low or high dose, single or two shots; about 5 received placebo; per-sample allocation not given. The investigators took samples on day 63 after the first vaccine or placebo injection. Clones were sequenced by immunoSEQ multiplex PCR, and TCRdb holds only the in-frame ones, with some missing. The table records fewer than 400,000 clones, roughly 86% of them present only once. This chain uses TRBV4-1 with TRBJ2-7; 10 bases align to TRBD1. Sequencing was performed on peripheral blood, taken in a trial of Ad26.COV2.S vaccine versus placebo. The sequence was obtained from a person aged 18-60 years who received the Ad26.COV2.S COVID-19 vaccine or a placebo. CDR3 coding DNA: TGCGCCAGCAGCCAACAAGGACAGGGGGGCGACGAGCAGTACTTC. This codes for CASSQQGQGGDEQYF.